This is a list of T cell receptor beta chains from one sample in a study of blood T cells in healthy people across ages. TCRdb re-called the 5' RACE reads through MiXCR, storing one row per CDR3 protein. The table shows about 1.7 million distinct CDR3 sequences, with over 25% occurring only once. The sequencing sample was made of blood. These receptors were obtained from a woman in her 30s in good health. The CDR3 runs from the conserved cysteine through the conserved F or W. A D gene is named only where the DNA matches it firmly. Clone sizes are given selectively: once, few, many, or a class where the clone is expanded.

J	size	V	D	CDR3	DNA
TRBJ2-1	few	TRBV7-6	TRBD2	CASSSGTSGRTIDNEQFF	TGTGCCAGCAGCTCCGGGACTAGCGGGAGAACCATCGATAATGAGCAGTTCTTC
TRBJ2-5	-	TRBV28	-	CASSFVRKSETQYF	TGTGCCAGCAGTTTTGTGCGAAAGTCGGAGACCCAGTACTTC
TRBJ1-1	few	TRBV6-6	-	CASSFAATNTEAFF	TGTGCCAGCAGTTTCGCCGCAACGAACACTGAAGCTTTCTTT
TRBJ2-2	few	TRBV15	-	CATSTVLGNTGELFF	TGTGCCACCAGCACCGTACTAGGGAACACCGGGGAGCTGTTTTTT
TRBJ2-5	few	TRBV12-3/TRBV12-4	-	CASSSTGSLRKQYF	TGTGCCAGCAGTTCGACAGGCAGCCTACGAAAGCAGTACTTC
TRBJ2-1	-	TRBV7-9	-	CASSLSGVQGDEQFF	TGTGCCAGCAGCTTGAGCGGGGTTCAGGGGGATGAGCAGTTCTTC
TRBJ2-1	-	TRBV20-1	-	CSGFRGLGNEQFF	TGCAGTGGATTTAGGGGTTTAGGAAATGAGCAGTTCTTC
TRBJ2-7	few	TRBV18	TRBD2	CASSPTSAESSHEQYF	TGTGCCAGCTCACCCACTAGCGCCGAAAGCTCCCACGAGCAGTACTTC
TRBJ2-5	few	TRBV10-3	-	CAISGYWAAGETQYF	TGTGCCATCAGTGGGTACTGGGCAGCGGGAGAGACCCAGTACTTC
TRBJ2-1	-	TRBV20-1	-	CSARDWTAPLGTHNEQFF	TGCAGTGCTAGAGATTGGACAGCGCCCCTGGGCACACACAATGAGCAGTTCTTC
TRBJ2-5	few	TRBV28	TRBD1	CASKEPRGRGETQYF	TGTGCCAGCAAAGAACCCAGGGGGCGTGGGGAGACCCAGTACTTC
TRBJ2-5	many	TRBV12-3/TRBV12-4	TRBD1	CASTPPTGSKTQYF	TGTGCCAGCACTCCACCGACAGGGTCAAAGACCCAGTACTTC
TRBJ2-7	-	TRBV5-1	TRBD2	CASSLGRDYDEQYF	TGCGCCAGCAGCTTGGGACGGGACTATGACGAGCAGTACTTC
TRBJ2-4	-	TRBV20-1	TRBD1	CSARGPTGVAKNIQYF	TGCAGTGCTAGGGGTCCGACAGGGGTAGCCAAAAACATTCAGTACTTC
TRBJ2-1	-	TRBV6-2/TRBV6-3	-	CASSSKTEQFF	TGTGCCAGCAGTTCAAAGACTGAGCAGTTCTTC
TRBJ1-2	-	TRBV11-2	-	CASSLAFGGGYGYTF	TGTGCCAGCAGCTTAGCATTTGGGGGGGGCTATGGCTACACCTTC
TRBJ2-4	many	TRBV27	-	CARGGPQGRDIQYF	TGTGCCAGAGGGGGACCACAAGGAAGGGACATTCAGTACTTC
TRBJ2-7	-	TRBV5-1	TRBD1	CASSPGRDRVHEQYF	TGCGCCAGCAGCCCGGGGCGGGACAGGGTCCACGAGCAGTACTTC
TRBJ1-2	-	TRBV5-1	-	CASSLNPDPAYYGYTF	TGCGCCAGCAGCTTGAATCCTGACCCGGCTTACTATGGCTACACCTTC
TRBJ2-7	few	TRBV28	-	CASSFGAAKTYEQYF	TGTGCCAGCAGTTTTGGCGCGGCAAAGACCTACGAGCAGTACTTC
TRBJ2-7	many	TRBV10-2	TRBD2	CASRLAGASYEQYF	TGCGCCAGCAGGCTAGCGGGGGCCTCCTACGAGCAGTACTTC
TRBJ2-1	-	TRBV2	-	CASSDASGHDNEQFF	TGTGCCAGCAGTGATGCCAGCGGGCATGACAATGAGCAGTTCTTC
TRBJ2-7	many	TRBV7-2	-	CASSWGSRERNYEQYF	TGTGCCAGCAGCTGGGGCTCCCGGGAGCGAAACTACGAGCAGTACTTC
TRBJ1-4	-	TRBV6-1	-	CASSELAATNEKLFF	TGTGCCAGCAGTGAATTGGCAGCAACTAATGAAAAACTGTTTTTT
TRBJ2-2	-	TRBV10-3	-	CAISSHGLSTGELFF	TGTGCCATCAGTTCCCACGGGCTGAGCACCGGGGAGCTGTTTTTT
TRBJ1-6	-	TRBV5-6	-	CASSFLSVPSPLHF	TGTGCCAGCAGCTTCCTGTCGGTTCCTTCACCCCTCCACTTT
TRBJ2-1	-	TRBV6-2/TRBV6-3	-	CASRYSLEDGQFF	TGTGCCAGCAGGTACTCATTAGAGGATGGGCAGTTCTTC
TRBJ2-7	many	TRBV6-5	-	CASSYSEGAYEQYF	TGTGCCAGCAGTTACTCGGAGGGCGCCTACGAGCAGTACTTC
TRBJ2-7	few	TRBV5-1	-	CASRQGPSYEQYF	TGCGCCAGCAGGCAGGGCCCTTCCTACGAGCAGTACTTC
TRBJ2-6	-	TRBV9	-	CASSVMGSGANVLTF	TGTGCCAGCAGCGTAATGGGGTCCGGGGCCAACGTCCTGACTTTC
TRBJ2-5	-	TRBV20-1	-	CSARDAQGEGETQYF	TGCAGTGCTAGAGATGCGCAGGGGGAGGGAGAGACCCAGTACTTC
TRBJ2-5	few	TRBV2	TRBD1	CASSPGTGDQETQYF	TGTGCCAGCAGCCCCGGGACAGGGGATCAAGAGACCCAGTACTTC
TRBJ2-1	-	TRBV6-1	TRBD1	CASSEGTGKACNEQFF	TGTGCCAGCAGTGAAGGGACAGGTAAAGCCTGCAATGAGCAGTTCTTC
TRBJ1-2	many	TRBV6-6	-	CASSYSDAYTF	TGTGCCAGCAGTTACTCCGACGCCTACACCTTC
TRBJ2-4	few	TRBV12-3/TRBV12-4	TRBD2	CASGAGGPGEQYF	TGTGCCAGCGGGGCGGGAGGGCCCGGTGAGCAGTACTTC
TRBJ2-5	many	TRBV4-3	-	CASSREYQETQYF	TGCGCCAGCAGCCGGGAATACCAAGAGACCCAGTACTTC
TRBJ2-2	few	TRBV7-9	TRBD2	CASSLGPLADLTGELFF	TGTGCCAGCAGCTTAGGCCCCCTAGCGGACCTCACCGGGGAGCTGTTTTTT
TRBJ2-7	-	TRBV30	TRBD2	CAWSTSGSGEQYF	TGTGCCTGGAGTACTAGCGGGAGTGGAGAGCAGTACTTC
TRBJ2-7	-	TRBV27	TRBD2	CASSLSGLAFEQYF	TGTGCCAGCAGTTTATCAGGACTAGCGTTTGAGCAGTACTTC
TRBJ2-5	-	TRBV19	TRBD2	CASSARTSGYQETQYF	TGTGCCAGTAGTGCCCGGACTAGCGGGTACCAAGAGACCCAGTACTTC
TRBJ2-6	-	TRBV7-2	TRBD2	CACGGGRSSGANVLTF	TGTGCCTGCGGGGGGGGCCGTAGCTCAGGGGCCAACGTCCTGACTTTC
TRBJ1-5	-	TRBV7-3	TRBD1	CAWEDRGRKQPQHF	TGTGCCTGGGAGGACAGGGGGAGAAAGCAGCCCCAGCATTTT
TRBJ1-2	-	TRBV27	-	CASSLKQGRGYTF	TGTGCCAGCAGCCTTAAACAGGGAAGGGGCTACACCTTC
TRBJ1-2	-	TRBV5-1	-	CAGSLGLDGYTF	TGCGCCGGCAGCTTAGGACTTGATGGCTACACCTTC
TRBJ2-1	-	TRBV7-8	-	CACTPLAMSYNEQFF	TGTGCTTGCACCCCCCTAGCGATGTCCTACAATGAGCAGTTCTTC
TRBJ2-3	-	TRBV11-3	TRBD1	CASNPPRQGADTQYF	TGTGCCAGCAACCCCCCTAGACAGGGGGCAGATACGCAGTATTTT
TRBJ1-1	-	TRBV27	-	CASSLGPDAKAFF	TGTGCCAGCAGTTTAGGTCCTGACGCAAAAGCTTTCTTT
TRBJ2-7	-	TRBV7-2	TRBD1	CASNRQGATEQYF	TGTGCCAGCAACAGACAGGGGGCCACCGAGCAGTACTTC
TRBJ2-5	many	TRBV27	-	CASSWVARETQYF	TGTGCCAGCAGTTGGGTGGCGAGGGAGACCCAGTACTTC
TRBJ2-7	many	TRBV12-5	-	CASGLVLSGLLGEQYF	TGTGCTAGTGGTTTGGTACTTAGCGGTTTACTGGGAGAGCAGTACTTC
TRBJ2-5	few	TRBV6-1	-	CASSEEPRGPKTQYF	TGTGCCAGCAGTGAAGAACCTCGGGGGCCAAAGACCCAGTACTTC
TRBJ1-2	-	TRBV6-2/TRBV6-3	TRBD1	CASSDRDSEFEGYTF	TGTGCCAGCAGTGACCGGGACAGCGAGTTTGAAGGCTACACCTTC
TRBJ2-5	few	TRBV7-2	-	CASSYFTGGVQETQYF	TGTGCCAGCAGCTACTTTACGGGCGGAGTCCAAGAGACCCAGTACTTC
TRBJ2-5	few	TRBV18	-	CASSPPGWGLRGTQYF	TGTGCCAGCTCACCTCCCGGGTGGGGGCTTCGAGGGACCCAGTACTTC
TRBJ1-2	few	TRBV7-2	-	CASSLGVGGYGYTF	TGTGCCAGCAGCTTAGGAGTCGGGGGCTATGGCTACACCTTC
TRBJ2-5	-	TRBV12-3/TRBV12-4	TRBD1	CASRAGGGRYEQYF	TGTGCCAGCAGGGCAGGGGGCGGTAGGTATGAGCAGTACTTC
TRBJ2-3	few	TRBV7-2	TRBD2	CASSEGTSGSTDTQYF	TGTGCCAGCAGCGAAGGGACTAGCGGGAGCACAGATACGCAGTATTTT